A selection of T cell receptor beta chains follows, all from one sample in a study of blood T cells in healthy people across ages. TCRdb reanalysed the 5' RACE reads using MiXCR and keeps one entry per CDR3 protein. The table includes 600,000 or so distinct CDR3 sequences, approximately 30% detected once. The sample was blood. These receptors were obtained from a woman older than 75 in good health. The CDR3 runs from the conserved cysteine through the conserved F or W. A D gene is named only where the DNA matches it firmly. Only part of the rows carry a size: once, few, many, or a class if the clone is expanded.

clone size | D gene | J gene | V gene | CDR3 DNA | CDR3 protein
NA | NA | TRBJ2-1 | TRBV7-3 | TGTGCCAGCAGCTTACAGCCGGGACTAACGGGGGGCTATAACAATGAGCAGTTCTTC | CASSLQPGLTGGYNNEQFF
few | TRBD1 | TRBJ2-3 | TRBV12-3/TRBV12-4 | TGTGCCAGCAGGGGACAGGTAAGCACAGATACGCAGTATTTT | CASRGQVSTDTQYF
many | NA | TRBJ1-2 | TRBV2 | TGTGCCAGCAGTGAAGTCAGGGGAGGACATGGCTACACCTTC | CASSEVRGGHGYTF
many | NA | TRBJ2-5 | TRBV18 | TGTGCCAGCTCACCGGCTCGGACAGTCCAAGAGACCCAGTACTTC | CASSPARTVQETQYF
NA | NA | TRBJ1-1 | TRBV5-5 | TGTGCCAGCAGCTTGGAAGGGGGTACCACTGAAGCTTTCTTT | CASSLEGGTTEAFF
many | NA | TRBJ2-3 | TRBV20-1 | TGCAGTGCTAGGGGCCCCCCGGATACGCAGTATTTT | CSARGPPDTQYF
NA | TRBD1 | TRBJ1-1 | TRBV19 | TGTGCCAGTAGTTCCCTTATGACAGGGTGGAACACTGAAGCTTTCTTT | CASSSLMTGWNTEAFF
many | TRBD2 | TRBJ2-7 | TRBV5-1 | TGCGCCAGCAGCTCGAAAGAGACTAGCGGGGGCTACGAGCAGTACTTC | CASSSKETSGGYEQYF
many | NA | TRBJ2-1 | TRBV5-1 | TGCGCCAGCAGTTCCGGGACATCGGCCCACAATGAGCAGTTCTTC | CASSSGTSAHNEQFF
many | NA | TRBJ1-1 | TRBV27 | TGTGCCAGCAGTCCTCGGGGGATACCTGAAGCTTTCTTT | CASSPRGIPEAFF
many | NA | TRBJ2-3 | TRBV10-3 | TGTGCCATCAGGGGGGCCCGGGATACGCAGTATTTT | CAIRGARDTQYF
many | TRBD2 | TRBJ2-5 | TRBV6-6 | TGTGCCAGCAGTTGGGGACTAGCGGGGGCCACCCAAGAGACCCAGTACTTC | CASSWGLAGATQETQYF
NA | NA | TRBJ1-2 | TRBV30 | TGTGCCTGGAGTGTGTCCGGTAACTATGGCTACACCTTC | CAWSVSGNYGYTF
few | NA | TRBJ1-4 | TRBV5-6 | TGTGCCAGCAGCTTGGGAGACGGATATGAAAAACTGTTTTTT | CASSLGDGYEKLFF
many | NA | TRBJ2-1 | TRBV4-1 | TGCGCCAGCAGCCAAGCACTAGCTATATCCTACAATGAGCAGTTCTTC | CASSQALAISYNEQFF
many | TRBD1 | TRBJ1-2 | TRBV29-1 | TGCAGCGCAGCAGACAGGGGCACTAACTATGGCTACACCTTC | CSAADRGTNYGYTF
NA | TRBD1 | TRBJ1-2 | TRBV7-9 | TGTGCCAGCTCGACGACAGGGGGCTGGGGCTACACCTTC | CASSTTGGWGYTF
many | NA | TRBJ2-7 | TRBV20-1 | TGCAGTGCTAGCCCAGCAGTAGACGAGCAGTACTTC | CSASPAVDEQYF
many | NA | TRBJ1-2 | TRBV6-1 | TGTGCCAGCAGTGAAGGGTGGCTTGGCTACACCTTC | CASSEGWLGYTF
NA | NA | TRBJ2-6 | TRBV6-6 | TGTGCCAGCAGGCCTCCTGGGGCCAACGTCCTGACTTTC | CASRPPGANVLTF
NA | TRBD1 | TRBJ1-2 | TRBV27 | TGTGCCAGCAGGGACAGGGGAACGGGCTATGGCTACACCTTC | CASRDRGTGYGYTF
many | NA | TRBJ1-1 | TRBV29-1 | TGCAGCGCGACGGACATGAACACTGAAGCTTTCTTT | CSATDMNTEAFF
few | NA | TRBJ2-1 | TRBV20-1 | TGCAGTGCTAGAGATTCAAGGCGGGGAGAAGCCAATGAGCAGTTCTTC | CSARDSRRGEANEQFF
few | NA | TRBJ1-6 | TRBV7-2 | TGTGCCAGCAGCTTAATGGCAGGGGATGATAATTCACCCCTCCACTTT | CASSLMAGDDNSPLHF
NA | NA | TRBJ2-1 | TRBV5-1 | TGCGCCAGCAGCTCCGCACAGGGATTTAACAATGAGCAGTTCTTC | CASSSAQGFNNEQFF
many | NA | TRBJ1-4 | TRBV20-1 | TGCAGTGCTAATACAGGGATCTCTGGGTACGGAGAAAAACTGTTTTTT | CSANTGISGYGEKLFF
NA | NA | TRBJ1-6 | TRBV11-2 | TGTGCCAGCAGCTGGGAAGGCTATAATTCACCCCTCCACTTT | CASSWEGYNSPLHF
many | NA | TRBJ1-5 | TRBV6-2/TRBV6-3 | TGTGCCAGCAGGCCCTCCGGGACAACCGACAATCAGCCCCAGCATTTT | CASRPSGTTDNQPQHF
once | TRBD1 | TRBJ2-2 | TRBV12-3/TRBV12-4 | TGTGCCAGCACATATGCGGGGACAGGGGGCCCCACCAGGGAGCTGTTTTTT | CASTYAGTGGPTRELFF
many | TRBD2 | TRBJ2-3 | TRBV25-1 | TGTGCCAGCAGTGTCCCTAGCGGGTACACAGATACGCAGTATTTT | CASSVPSGYTDTQYF
many | NA | TRBJ2-5 | TRBV28 | TGTGCCAGCAGTTTATCCGCAGGGAGGGAGACCCAGTACTTC | CASSLSAGRETQYF
few | NA | TRBJ1-2 | TRBV10-3 | TGTGCCATCATGGGGTGGGCCGGTGGCTACACCTTC | CAIMGWAGGYTF
NA | TRBD1 | TRBJ2-7 | TRBV7-8 | TGTGCCAGCAGCTTAGTAACAGGGGAAGAGCAGTACTTC | CASSLVTGEEQYF
NA | NA | TRBJ1-1 | TRBV5-1 | TGCGCCAGCACAAAAAGGGACAACACTGGAGCTTTCTTT | CASTKRDNTGAFF
NA | NA | TRBJ1-6 | TRBV20-1 | TGCAGTGCTTCCATCGGAGGGGGTGGTAATTCACCCCTCCACTTT | CSASIGGGGNSPLHF
many | NA | TRBJ2-3 | TRBV20-1 | TGCAGTGCTTACCGGGGTAGCACAGATACGCAGTATTTT | CSAYRGSTDTQYF
many | NA | TRBJ1-1 | TRBV20-1 | TGCAGTGCAACGGACCACAAGGACACTGAAGCTTTCTTT | CSATDHKDTEAFF
few | TRBD2 | TRBJ2-7 | TRBV7-9 | TGTGCCAGCAGCTTCTCAAACGGGGGGGGCAATGAGCAGTACTTC | CASSFSNGGGNEQYF
NA | NA | TRBJ2-5 | TRBV15 | TGTGCCGCCAGCAGAGAGGGGGTCATGGAGACCCAGTACTTC | CAASREGVMETQYF
NA | NA | TRBJ1-6 | TRBV30 | TGTGCCTGGAAAGAACAGTATAATTCACCCCTCCACTTT | CAWKEQYNSPLHF
NA | TRBD1 | TRBJ1-1 | TRBV28 | TGTGCCAGCAGTTCAGGGGGACGTTCTGAAGCTTTCTTT | CASSSGGRSEAFF
NA | NA | TRBJ1-1 | TRBV30 | TGTGCCTGGGACAGTTTTAACACTGAAGCTTTCTTT | CAWDSFNTEAFF
NA | NA | TRBJ2-7 | TRBV4-1 | TGCGCCAGCAGCCAGATAAGCGGGTCGAGCTCCTACGAGCAGTACTTC | CASSQISGSSSYEQYF
NA | NA | TRBJ1-4 | TRBV3-1 | TGTGCCAGCAGCCAAGATCTAGGACAGAGTGAAAAACTGTTTTTT | CASSQDLGQSEKLFF
once | NA | TRBJ2-5 | TRBV20-1 | TGCAGTGCGAGGGTCGAGCCTTGGGGGACCCAGTACTTC | CSARVEPWGTQYF
once | NA | TRBJ2-5 | TRBV24-1 | TGTGCCACCAGTGACCATGACAGGCAGGAGACCCAGTACTTC | CATSDHDRQETQYF
many | NA | TRBJ2-7 | TRBV6-6 | TGTGCCAGCGAGGGGACGGGAAGCTCCTACGAGCAGTACTTC | CASEGTGSSYEQYF
once | TRBD1 | TRBJ2-3 | TRBV4-1 | TGCGCCAGCAGCCAAGATCGGCAGGGGGCGACGACAGATACGCAGTATTTT | CASSQDRQGATTDTQYF
many | NA | TRBJ2-1 | TRBV20-1 | TGCAGTGCTTCGACCAGCACCTCCTTCTACAATGAGCAGTTCTTC | CSASTSTSFYNEQFF
NA | NA | TRBJ1-1 | TRBV30 | TGTGCCTGGACAGTCGCGAGGAACACTGAAGCTTTCTTT | CAWTVARNTEAFF
NA | TRBD2 | TRBJ2-3 | TRBV7-9 | TGTGCCAGCAGCTTTGGAGCGGGAGGCAAGTTCACAGATACGCAGTATTTT | CASSFGAGGKFTDTQYF
NA | TRBD2 | TRBJ2-1 | TRBV2 | TGTGCCAGCAGTGGACGACTAGCGGCTACCTACAATGAGCAGTTCTTC | CASSGRLAATYNEQFF
many | NA | TRBJ2-4 | TRBV5-1 | TGCGCCAGCAGCTTGGCCGGGGACTCTACCCTAGCCAAAAACATTCAGTACTTC | CASSLAGDSTLAKNIQYF
few | TRBD1 | TRBJ1-4 | TRBV4-1 | TGCGCCAGCAGCCAAGAGGGGACAGGGGCAACTAATGAAAAACTGTTTTTT | CASSQEGTGATNEKLFF
NA | NA | TRBJ2-1 | TRBV7-2 | TGTGCCAGCAGCCCGAGAACGGGTGAGCAGTTCTTC | CASSPRTGEQFF
once | NA | TRBJ2-7 | TRBV29-1 | TGCAGCGTTGTTACAGGCGGCGAGCAGTACTTC | CSVVTGGEQYF
many | NA | TRBJ1-5 | TRBV7-9 | TGTGCCAGCAGCTTAGAAGGGCAGCCCCAGCATTTT | CASSLEGQPQHF
many | NA | TRBJ2-7 | TRBV11-2 | TGTGCCAGCAGCTCGAGACCGCCCGGAGAGTCCTACGAGCAGTACTTC | CASSSRPPGESYEQYF
many | TRBD1 | TRBJ2-3 | TRBV5-1 | TGTGCCAGCAGCTTGACAGGGGGCGGAGATACGCAGTATTTT | CASSLTGGGDTQYF